This is a list of T cell receptor beta chains from one sample in a study of T cell responses to AZD1222 COVID-19 vaccine. Sequencing used immunoSEQ multiplex PCR; TCRdb keeps in-frame clones, though not all of them. The profile shows about 110,000 clones, 86% of them singletons. The specimen was peripheral blood, collected on day 0 of AZD1222 vaccination. The receptors come from an adult in good health. The CDR3 runs from the conserved cysteine through the conserved F or W. The D gene is left open where the match is weak. Size is omitted from some rows. Given values are once, few, many or a class for expanded clones.

clone_size j_call v_call d_call cdr3_nt cdr3_aa
- TRBJ1-1 TRBV3-1/TRBV3-2 - TGTGCCAGCAGCCAAGACGGGGGCTCCGAAGCTTTCTTT CASSQDGGSEAFF
- TRBJ2-1 TRBV14 - TGTGCCAGCAGCCCCACCGCACTACTAGCATTCTACAATGAGCAGTTCTTC CASSPTALLAFYNEQFF
- TRBJ2-2 TRBV7-2 - TGTGCCAGCAGTGGGGGCACCGGGGAGCTGTTTTTT CASSGGTGELFF
- TRBJ2-7 TRBV7-2 TRBD1 TGTGCCAGCAGCACTCCGGGACAGGGGGCTTTTTACTTC CASSTPGQGAFYF
- TRBJ1-1 TRBV19 - TGTGCCAGTAGTATATACAGCAGGAACACTGAAGCTTTCTTT CASSIYSRNTEAFF
- TRBJ2-3 TRBV18 TRBD1 TGTGCCAGCTCACCAATCGGGACAGGGAGTGCAGATACGCAGTATTTT CASSPIGTGSADTQYF
- TRBJ1-1 TRBV5-1 - TGCGCCAGCAGCTTGGCCTCAGGGAACACTGAAGCTTTCTTT CASSLASGNTEAFF
- TRBJ2-3 TRBV29-1 TRBD2 TGCAGCGTTAGCGGGGGGGATCCCGATACGCAGTATTTT CSVSGGDPDTQYF
- TRBJ1-3 TRBV28 - TGTGCCAGCCGCCGGACAGCCTCTGGAAACACCATATATTTT CASRRTASGNTIYF
- TRBJ2-7 TRBV5-1 TRBD1 TGCGCCAGCAGCCGCGGTCAACAGGGGGCCACCTACGAGCAGTACTTC CASSRGQQGATYEQYF
- TRBJ2-1 TRBV11-3 TRBD2 TGTGCCAGCAGCAGGAGACTAGCGGGGTTCAATGAGCAGTTCTTC CASSRRLAGFNEQFF
- TRBJ2-7 TRBV7-6 - TGTGCCAGCAGCTTAGGGCTGGGCAGGAGCCGGGATTACGAGCAGTACTTC CASSLGLGRSRDYEQYF
- TRBJ2-7 TRBV5-1 - TGCGCCCGCGGGGGGGGACAGGGTTTCGACGAGCAGTACTTC CARGGGQGFDEQYF
- TRBJ2-7 TRBV6-1 - TGTGCCAGCAGTGAACTATATGGTAGGAACTACGAGCAGTACTTC CASSELYGRNYEQYF
- TRBJ1-2 TRBV9 - TGTGCCAGCAGAGACGGTCCACGTGGAGGCTACACCTTC CASRDGPRGGYTF
once TRBJ2-3 TRBV28 TRBD1 TGTGCCAGCATGCCAGGGGGCGCGACAGATACGCAGTATTTT CASMPGGATDTQYF
- TRBJ1-1 TRBV28 TRBD1 TGTGCCAGCAGTACAGGGGTTTTCACTGAAGCTTTCTTT CASSTGVFTEAFF
- TRBJ2-7 TRBV11-3 - TGTGCCAGCAGCTTTACCCAGGGCGGCGAGCAGTACTTC CASSFTQGGEQYF
- TRBJ1-1 TRBV7-6 - TGTGCCAGCAGCTTAGATTCCGACCTGACAGTACAAGGATCTGAAGCTTTCTTT CASSLDSDLTVQGSEAFF
- TRBJ1-4 TRBV30 TRBD1 TGTGCCTGGGGGGCCGGGACAGGGGGTGAAAAACTGTTTTTT CAWGAGTGGEKLFF
- TRBJ1-5 TRBV5-1 - TGCGCCAGCAGCCCAAGGGGGGATCAGCCCCAGCATTTT CASSPRGDQPQHF
- TRBJ1-6 TRBV7-9 TRBD1 TGTGCCAGCAGCCTGGGGGACAGGGCATATTCACCCCTCCACTTT CASSLGDRAYSPLHF
few TRBJ1-1 TRBV14 TRBD1 TGTGCCAGCAGCCTAACAGGGGCCTGGGGCAGGGCTTTCTTT CASSLTGAWGRAFF
- TRBJ2-4 TRBV21-1 - TGTGCCAGCAGCATCCCAATAGCCAAAAACATTCAGTACTTC CASSIPIAKNIQYF
- TRBJ2-3 TRBV7-2 - TGTGCCAGCAGCTTGCAGGTGGCAGAGACTAGCACAGATACGCAGTATTTT CASSLQVAETSTDTQYF
- TRBJ2-5 TRBV23-1 - TGCGCCAGTCCCCGTAGCCCGAGGCCTTTGACCCAGTACTTC CASPRSPRPLTQYF
- TRBJ2-1 TRBV6-6 - TGTGCCAGCAGCCGGGAGTGGTCCTACAATGAGCAGTTCTTC CASSREWSYNEQFF
- TRBJ1-5 TRBV21-1 - TGTGCCAGCAGAAAAAGAGCTCTCCGGCGGGACACCGACGGGAGCAATCAGCCCCAGCATTTT CASRKRALRRDTDGSNQPQHF
- TRBJ1-5 TRBV6-5 - TGTGCCACCCAAAAGAGGGTGGAGAGTCAGCCCCAGCATTTT CATQKRVESQPQHF
- TRBJ1-1 TRBV14 TRBD1 TGTGCCAGCAGCCGACAGGGCGGAAACACTGAAGCTTTCTTT CASSRQGGNTEAFF
- TRBJ1-6 TRBV5-4 - TGTGCCAGCAGCTCGCAAACAGGGAGAAATTCACCCCTCCACTTT CASSSQTGRNSPLHF
- TRBJ1-2 TRBV7-9 - TGTGCCAGCAGCGCTGAGGCCCGCTCCTATGGCTACACCTTC CASSAEARSYGYTF
- TRBJ2-7 TRBV6-2/TRBV6-3 - TGTGCCAGCAGTTATGCCCGAAGGGCCGAGCAGTACTTC CASSYARRAEQYF
- TRBJ1-2 TRBV28 TRBD1 TGTGCCAGCAGTTTAAATAAACTGAGGGGGCGTAGGGGCTACACCTTC CASSLNKLRGRRGYTF
- TRBJ1-6 TRBV3-1/TRBV3-2 TRBD1 TGTGCCAGCAGCCAAGTTCGCGCTGGACAGGGAAATTCACCCCTCCACTTT CASSQVRAGQGNSPLHF
- TRBJ1-2 TRBV20-1 TRBD1 TGCAGTGCTAGTGGGACAGGGTATGCGTACACCTTC CSASGTGYAYTF
- TRBJ1-2 TRBV5-1 - TGCGCCAGCAGCTTTACAGAGAACTATGGCTACACCTTC CASSFTENYGYTF
once TRBJ2-2 TRBV30 - TGTGCCTGGAACAGAGGGTTTGACGCCGGGGAGCTGTTTTTT CAWNRGFDAGELFF
- TRBJ2-7 TRBV7-9 TRBD2 TGTGCCAGCAGCCCAGCGGGGGGAGGCGAGCAGTACTTC CASSPAGGGEQYF
- TRBJ2-7 TRBV3-1/TRBV3-2 - TGTGCCAGCAGCCAGAAGAGGGCGACCGAGCAGTACTTC CASSQKRATEQYF
- TRBJ1-1 TRBV19 - TGTGCCAGTAGTATCAGGGTTAACACTGAAGCTTTCTTT CASSIRVNTEAFF
- TRBJ1-5 TRBV6-1 - TGTGCCAGCAGTGAAATCAGGTTCTATCAGCCCCAGCATTTT CASSEIRFYQPQHF
- TRBJ1-3 TRBV19 - TGTGCCAGTAGTATCCCGGGGTCTGGAAACACCATATATTTT CASSIPGSGNTIYF
- TRBJ2-7 TRBV5-1 - TGCGCCAGCAGCGGGAGACAGGCCTACGAGCAGTACTTC CASSGRQAYEQYF
- TRBJ2-7 TRBV19 - TGTGCCAGTAGTATAGTGTCCAGGGACTACGAGCAGTACTTC CASSIVSRDYEQYF
- TRBJ1-5 TRBV3-1/TRBV3-2 - TGTGCCAGCAGCCAAGGACAGAGGAGAAGCAATCAGCCCCAGCATTTT CASSQGQRRSNQPQHF
- TRBJ2-2 TRBV5-1 TRBD1 TGCGCCAGCAGGACAGGGGGCGCGAACACCGGGGAGCTGTTTTTT CASRTGGANTGELFF